These T cell receptor beta chains were read from a single sample in a study of shared clonotypes between healthy human individuals. Sequencing used immunoSEQ multiplex PCR; TCRdb keeps in-frame clones, though not all of them. The top ten clones hold around 1.7% of a sample with about 2,200,000 clones, approximately 94% of them seen once. Sequenced input: naive CD8+ T cells from PBMCs. The receptors come from a man younger than 30 in good health. Some clones in this sample may be carry-over from other donors' samples. CDR3s include the opening cysteine and the closing phenylalanine or tryptophan. The order of the fields is V gene, D gene, clone size, J gene, CDR3 protein, CDR3 DNA. A D gene is named only where the DNA matches it firmly. Not every row has a clone size; where given, it reads once, few, many or a size class.

v_call: TRBV5-1
d_call: TRBD1
clone_size: once
j_call: TRBJ1-2
cdr3_aa: CASSFVGTDSNYGYTF
cdr3_nt: TGCGCCAGCAGCTTCGTCGGGACAGATTCTAACTATGGCTACACCTTC

v_call: TRBV7-2
d_call: NA
clone_size: NA
j_call: TRBJ1-5
cdr3_aa: CASSRKPGPQYQPQHF
cdr3_nt: TGTGCCAGCAGCCGAAAACCGGGACCACAGTATCAGCCCCAGCATTTT

v_call: TRBV27
d_call: TRBD1
clone_size: NA
j_call: TRBJ1-2
cdr3_aa: CASSTDRGFYGYTF
cdr3_nt: TGTGCCAGCTCGACCGACAGGGGTTTCTATGGCTACACCTTC

v_call: TRBV15
d_call: TRBD2
clone_size: NA
j_call: TRBJ2-3
cdr3_aa: CATSRATLSGIEDTQYF
cdr3_nt: TGTGCCACCAGCAGAGCAACCCTTAGCGGGATTGAAGATACGCAGTATTTT

v_call: TRBV28
d_call: TRBD2
clone_size: NA
j_call: TRBJ2-4
cdr3_aa: CASTPLLGGAKNIQYF
cdr3_nt: TGTGCCAGCACCCCCCTTTTGGGAGGGGCCAAAAACATTCAGTACTTC

v_call: TRBV27
d_call: NA
clone_size: NA
j_call: TRBJ1-1
cdr3_aa: CASSLNGANTEAFF
cdr3_nt: TGTGCCAGCAGTCTAAACGGGGCTAACACTGAAGCTTTCTTT

v_call: TRBV11-1
d_call: NA
clone_size: NA
j_call: TRBJ2-3
cdr3_aa: CASSTSTDTQYF
cdr3_nt: TGTGCCAGCAGCACCTCCACAGATACGCAGTATTTT

v_call: TRBV29-1
d_call: NA
clone_size: few
j_call: TRBJ1-1
cdr3_aa: CSGGSFTEAFF
cdr3_nt: TGCAGCGGCGGGAGTTTCACTGAAGCTTTCTTT

v_call: TRBV28
d_call: NA
clone_size: NA
j_call: TRBJ2-1
cdr3_aa: CASSFLGSSSYNEQFF
cdr3_nt: TGTGCCAGCAGTTTTCTAGGTTCGAGCTCCTACAATGAGCAGTTCTTC

v_call: TRBV6-1
d_call: NA
clone_size: NA
j_call: TRBJ2-3
cdr3_aa: CASSEARVPDTQYF
cdr3_nt: TGTGCCAGCAGTGAGGCGAGGGTCCCAGATACGCAGTATTTT

v_call: TRBV9
d_call: TRBD1
clone_size: NA
j_call: TRBJ2-7
cdr3_aa: CASSASGGAAYEQYF
cdr3_nt: TGTGCCAGCAGCGCATCAGGGGGCGCAGCCTACGAGCAGTACTTC

v_call: TRBV4-2
d_call: TRBD2
clone_size: NA
j_call: TRBJ2-1
cdr3_aa: CASSQVPSGRADNEQFF
cdr3_nt: TGTGCCAGCAGCCAAGTCCCTAGCGGGAGGGCCGACAATGAGCAGTTCTTC

v_call: TRBV7-9
d_call: NA
clone_size: NA
j_call: TRBJ2-7
cdr3_aa: CASSPGSYYEQYF
cdr3_nt: TGTGCCAGCAGCCCAGGGTCCTACTACGAGCAGTACTTC

v_call: TRBV13
d_call: NA
clone_size: NA
j_call: TRBJ2-7
cdr3_aa: CASSEVDLEQYF
cdr3_nt: TGTGCCAGCAGCGAAGTCGACCTCGAGCAGTACTTC

v_call: TRBV29-1
d_call: NA
clone_size: few
j_call: TRBJ1-1
cdr3_aa: CSVGRDTEAFF
cdr3_nt: TGCAGCGTTGGACGGGACACTGAAGCTTTCTTT

v_call: TRBV7-9
d_call: NA
clone_size: NA
j_call: TRBJ2-4
cdr3_aa: CASSLMWSGVENIQYF
cdr3_nt: TGTGCCAGCAGCCTAATGTGGTCGGGAGTCGAAAACATTCAGTACTTC

v_call: TRBV4-1
d_call: NA
clone_size: NA
j_call: TRBJ2-7
cdr3_aa: CASSQESPSPYEQYF
cdr3_nt: TGCGCCAGCAGCCAAGAAAGTCCTAGCCCGTACGAGCAGTACTTC

v_call: TRBV28
d_call: NA
clone_size: NA
j_call: TRBJ2-7
cdr3_aa: CASSLRRASSYEQYF
cdr3_nt: TGTGCCAGCAGTTTAAGGCGGGCGAGCTCCTACGAGCAGTACTTC

v_call: TRBV7-9
d_call: TRBD1
clone_size: once
j_call: TRBJ2-7
cdr3_aa: CASSAGQGVDEQYF
cdr3_nt: TGTGCCAGCAGCGCCGGACAGGGAGTGGACGAGCAGTACTTC

v_call: TRBV7-6
d_call: NA
clone_size: NA
j_call: TRBJ1-1
cdr3_aa: CASSSRGGDNEAFF
cdr3_nt: TGTGCCAGCAGCAGCCGGGGGGGGGACAACGAAGCTTTCTTT

v_call: TRBV2
d_call: NA
clone_size: once
j_call: TRBJ2-7
cdr3_aa: CASRHKGTSTRYEQYF
cdr3_nt: TGTGCCAGCAGGCACAAAGGGACTTCAACCCGCTACGAGCAGTACTTC

v_call: TRBV7-8
d_call: TRBD2
clone_size: once
j_call: TRBJ2-7
cdr3_aa: CASSSSGRLEQYF
cdr3_nt: TGTGCCAGCAGCTCTAGCGGGCGGCTCGAGCAGTACTTC

v_call: TRBV25-1
d_call: TRBD2
clone_size: NA
j_call: TRBJ2-7
cdr3_aa: CASRGGRAYEQYF
cdr3_nt: TGTGCCAGCAGAGGCGGGAGGGCCTACGAGCAGTACTTC

v_call: TRBV18
d_call: NA
clone_size: NA
j_call: TRBJ2-3
cdr3_aa: CASSPTRGAESTDTQYF
cdr3_nt: TGTGCCAGCTCACCTACCCGGGGAGCGGAGAGCACAGATACGCAGTATTTT